Listed here are 24 T cell receptor beta chains from one sample, sequenced in a study of T cells in Graves' hyperthyroidism and ophthalmopathy. The CDR3 regions of TCR beta were amplified from RNA transcripts. During a first-round RT-PCR of the TCR CDR3, the HTBI primer set was used. One entry per CDR3 protein results from TCRdb running MiXCR on the multiplex PCR reads. The sample lists just under 750,000 distinct CDR3 sequences, under 45% occurring once. The sequencing input was blood. The receptors originated from a woman in her thirties or forties with Graves' hyperthyroidism.

There are a few counts of this clonotype. The V and J genes are TRBV6-1 and TRBJ1-5, with D perhaps TRBD1 (6 bases). The ends were cut back, 1 base at V and 6 bases at J, with 13 bases in the middle. CDR1 is MNHNS, CDR2 SASEGT, per germline. CDR3 size: 15 residues. This CDR3 reads CASSEEGGAGQPQHF. CDR3 nucleotides: TGTGCCAGCAGTGAAGAGGGGGGGGCGGGTCAGCCCCAGCATTTT.

This clonotype was picked up many times. V is TRBV28 and J is TRBJ2-7; 9 positions match TRBD1. After removal of 4 bases from V and 6 bases from J, the junction contained 10 bases not matched to a gene. Germline CDR1 MDHEN, CDR2 SYDVKM. This CDR3 region has 15 residues. The CDR3 sequence: CASSSTGGATSEQYF. CDR3 DNA: TGTGCCAGCAGTTCCACAGGGGGCGCTACATCCGAGCAGTACTTC.

The chain uses TRBV7-8 and TRBJ1-2; 10 bases are a match to TRBD1. Germline assignment: CDR1 SGHVS and CDR2 FQNEAQ. The CDR3 has 16 amino acids. The V gene end was trimmed by 5 bases and the J gene end by 8 bases; junction bases not matched to a gene: 14. The CDR3 spells CASSRQTGGVLNGYTF. The CDR3 DNA reads TGTGCCAGCAGCCGTCAGACAGGGGGCGTTTTGAACGGCTACACCTTC.

This clonotype was picked up many times. The rearrangement links TRBV19 to TRBJ1-1, with unresolved D. Trimming took 7 bases from V and 9 from J, leaving 15 bases between them. The germline CDR1 and CDR2 sequences are LNHDA and SQIVND (reference sequence). The CDR3 sequence is 12 residues long. The DNA for the CDR3 is TGTGCCAGTATTGACGTCGCAGGTAAAGCTTTCTTT. This translates into CASIDVAGKAFF.

There are many counts of this clonotype. V gene TRBV10-1 combines with J gene TRBJ1-1; tentatively, D is TRBD1 (6 bases). This CDR3 comprises 14 residues. Trimming cost V 0 bases and J 7 bases, with 12 bases left between them. Germline loops: CDR1 WNHNN, CDR2 SYGVQD (reference sequence). CDR3 region: CASSESLGAHEAFF. CDR3 coding DNA: TGCGCCAGCAGTGAGTCGTTGGGGGCTCATGAAGCTTTCTTT.

The J gene is TRBJ1-3, the V gene TRBV10-3, with D perhaps matching TRBD1 (6 bases). Between the trimmed V and J ends, which lost 7 bases and 1 base, there was a span of 17 bases. The CDR3 totals 16 residues. Per the germline V gene, CDR1 is ENHRY and CDR2 is SYGVKD. This CDR3 reads CAITGGQAYSGNTIYF. As DNA, the CDR3 is TGTGCCATCACGGGGGGCCAGGCTTATTCTGGAAACACCATATATTTT.

The gene calls are TRBV6-6 and TRBJ1-1, with D perhaps TRBD1 (5 bases). V was clipped by 8 bases and J by 1 base, with 11 bases between them. Looked up from germline, CDR1 is MNHNY and CDR2 is SVGAGI (reference sequence). The CDR3 length is 13 residues. DNA of the CDR3: TGTGCCAGCTTAACAGGCGCGAACACTGAAGCTTTCTTT. Translated: CASLTGANTEAFF.

The chain is built from TRBV4-1 and TRBJ2-7; 9 bases are a match to TRBD2. The V and J ends lost 2 bases and 6 bases, in that order; junction bases with no gene match: 5. Germline V gives CDR1 MGHRA, CDR2 YSYEKL. The CDR3 runs 14 residues. CDR3 sequence (DNA): TGCGCCAGCAGCCAATTAGCGGGAGTAGGCGAGCAGTACTTC. This sequence encodes CASSQLAGVGEQYF.

The chain recombines TRBV19 with TRBJ1-5, with D tentatively TRBD1 (5 bases). V was shortened by 6 bases and J by 2 bases, with 17 bases between the two germline ends. The CDR3 has 16 residues. Germline V gene sequence: CDR1 LNHDA, CDR2 SQIVND (reference sequence). The CDR3 DNA follows: TGTGCCAGTAGACCCTCCGCCAGCAGGGGCAATCAGCCCCAGCATTTT. It is translated as CASRPSASRGNQPQHF.

The chain employs TRBV25-1 and TRBJ1-5; D possibly corresponds to TRBD1 (5 bases). Germline CDR1 MGHDK, CDR2 SYGVNS. The germline V and J ends were trimmed by 11 bases and 0 bases, with 20 bases remaining between them. The CDR3 extends over 16 amino acids. CDR3 loop: CAVGTGETYSNQPQHF. CDR3 nucleotides: TGTGCCGTAGGAACGGGGGAAACATATAGCAATCAGCCCCAGCATTTT.

This clonotype came up once. V and J are TRBV19 and TRBJ2-3, with a weak D call TRBD2 (5 bases). The CDR3 consists of 14 residues. V lost 11 bases, J lost 9 bases, and 24 bases lay in between. CDR1 and CDR2 from the germline V gene are LNHDA and SQIVND (reference sequence). Here the CDR3 DNA reads TGTGCCTGGAGCCTTCCTTCCCCTGGGGAGACGCAGTATTTT. This translates into CAWSLPSPGETQYF.

The rearrangement uses TRBV24-1 and TRBJ1-2; 7 positions match TRBD1. Germline V gives CDR1 KGHDR, CDR2 SFDVKD. This CDR3 comprises 18 residues. V gave up 0 bases and J gave up 3 bases; unmatched junction bases: 12. In DNA, the CDR3 is TGTGCCACCAGTGATTTGAAGGGCAGCAGGGACAGCTACTATGGCTACACCTTC. It encodes CATSDLKGSRDSYYGYTF.

V is TRBV24-1 and J is TRBJ2-2, with D possibly being TRBD2 (6 bases). With 3 bases removed from V and 0 bases from J, the gap between germline ends came to 13 bases. From germline, CDR1 is KGHDR and CDR2 SFDVKD. The CDR3 loop spans 17 amino acids. CDR3: CATSDPGRSANTGELFF. The CDR3 coding sequence is TGTGCCACCAGTGATCCGGGGAGGTCCGCGAACACCGGGGAGCTGTTTTTT.

The chain combines TRBV3-1 with TRBJ1-1; D is perhaps TRBD1 (6 bases). Germline-derived CDR1 and CDR2 are LGHDT and YNNKEL (reference sequence). The ends were cut back, 0 bases at V and 2 bases at J, with 10 bases in the middle. The CDR3 is 15 amino acids. The CDR3 loop reads CASSQDRGHNTEAFF. The CDR3 DNA reads TGTGCCAGCAGCCAAGATAGGGGACATAACACTGAAGCTTTCTTT.

The chain employs TRBV10-3 and TRBJ2-1; perhaps TRBD1 as D (5 bases). Trimming took 11 bases from V and 2 from J, leaving 13 bases between them. Per germline, CDR1 ENHRY and CDR2 SYGVKD. The CDR3 length is 13 residues. In DNA form, the CDR3 reads TGTGCCGTATCAGGGTCGACCTACAATGAGCAGTTCTTC. Translating gives CAVSGSTYNEQFF.

The V call is TRBV25-1, the J call TRBJ1-1; TRBD1 aligns across 7 bases. This CDR3 comprises 14 residues. J gave up 0 bases and V 4 bases, and 2 bases lay outside the gene matches. Germline lookup yields CDR1 MGHDK and CDR2 SYGVNS. The DNA for the CDR3 is TGTGCCAGCAGTGGCAGGGGGATGAACACTGAAGCTTTCTTT. It specifies CASSGRGMNTEAFF.

This clonotype was picked up many times. The V and J genes are TRBV29-1 and TRBJ2-7; the match to TRBD1 covers 10 bases. The CDR3 covers 13 residues. Germline CDR1 is SQVTM and CDR2 is ANQGSEA. Trimming cost V 5 bases and J 2 bases; bases outside gene matches: 3. Here the CDR3 DNA reads TGCAGCGTTCGGACAGGGGGGACCTACGAGCAGTACTTC. It is translated as CSVRTGGTYEQYF.

This clonotype was recorded at least ten times. This chain joins TRBV6-5 and TRBJ2-6; the D is unclear. The CDR3 is made up of 13 amino acids. The V end lost 5 bases, the J end lost 4 bases, and 6 bases lay between the germline ends. Germline V CDR1 and CDR2: MNHEY, SVGAGI. The CDR3 DNA reads TGTGCCAGCAGTACTTCCGGGGCCAACGTCCTGACTTTC. It codes for CASSTSGANVLTF.

This clonotype was observed at least ten times. The rearrangement uses TRBV12-3 or TRBV12-4 and TRBJ2-7, with 9 bases that match TRBD1. There are 13 residues in the CDR3. Trimming removed 6 bases from V and 5 bases from J; junction bases left unmatched: 5. CDR3 amino acids: CASRPGTGNEQYF. Written as DNA, the CDR3 is TGTGCCAGCAGACCGGGGACAGGGAACGAGCAGTACTTC.

The chain links TRBV29-1 to TRBJ1-2; the D is unclear. The CDR3 contains 16 residues. CDR1 SQVTM and CDR2 ANQGSEA come from the germline V gene. V was shortened by 0 bases and J by 4 bases, with 18 bases between the two germline ends. The CDR3 sequence is CSVEESGERETYGYTF. CDR3 nucleotides: TGCAGCGTTGAAGAAAGTGGAGAACGGGAGACCTATGGCTACACCTTC.

The chain has TRBV12-3 or TRBV12-4 and TRBJ2-7; the D gene is possibly TRBD1 (6 bases). The CDR3 length is 15 residues. V lost 7 bases and J 9 bases, leaving 25 bases between the germline ends. Here the CDR3 reads CASTLDSWNSYRQYF. CDR3 sequence (DNA): TGTGCCAGCACCCTGGACAGCTGGAACTCCTACAGGCAGTACTTC.

This clonotype was counted a few times. This chain links TRBV12-3 or TRBV12-4 with TRBJ1-3; D may be TRBD1 (5 bases). This CDR3 has 16 amino acids. V lost 7 bases and J lost 4, with 20 bases in between. The CDR3 DNA follows: TGTGCCAGCAATAAATTCGGGGACGGGGAGGGAAACACCATATATTTT. This translates into CASNKFGDGEGNTIYF.

This clonotype was observed a handful of times. J is TRBJ1-1 and V is TRBV6-1; perhaps TRBD1 as D (6 bases). Germline V lookup: CDR1 MNHNS, CDR2 SASEGT. The germline V and J ends were trimmed by 5 bases and 3 bases, with 10 bases remaining between them. This CDR3 region has 13 residues. CDR3 residues: CASSKGGHTEAFF. In nucleotides, the CDR3 is TGTGCCAGCAGTAAAGGGGGTCACACTGAAGCTTTCTTT.

This clonotype was recorded at least ten times. The chain is built from TRBV19 and TRBJ2-2; D gene ambiguous. CDR1 and CDR2 from the germline V gene are LNHDA and SQIVND (reference sequence). This CDR3 is built from 13 residues. V was trimmed by 6 bases and J by 3 bases, leaving 8 bases between them. CDR3 nucleotides: TGTGCCAGTAGGACCGTTGACACCGGGGAGCTGTTTTTT. Its translation: CASRTVDTGELFF.